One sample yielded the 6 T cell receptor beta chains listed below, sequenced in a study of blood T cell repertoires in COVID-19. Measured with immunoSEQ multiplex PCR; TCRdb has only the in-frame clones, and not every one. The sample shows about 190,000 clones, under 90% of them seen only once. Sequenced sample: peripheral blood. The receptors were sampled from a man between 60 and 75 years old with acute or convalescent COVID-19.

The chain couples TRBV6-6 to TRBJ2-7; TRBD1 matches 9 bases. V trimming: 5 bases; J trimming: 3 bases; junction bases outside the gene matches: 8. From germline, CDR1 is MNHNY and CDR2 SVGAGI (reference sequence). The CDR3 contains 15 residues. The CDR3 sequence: CASSPGQGPNYEQYF. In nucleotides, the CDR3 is TGTGCCAGCAGTCCCGGACAGGGGCCCAACTACGAGCAGTACTTC.

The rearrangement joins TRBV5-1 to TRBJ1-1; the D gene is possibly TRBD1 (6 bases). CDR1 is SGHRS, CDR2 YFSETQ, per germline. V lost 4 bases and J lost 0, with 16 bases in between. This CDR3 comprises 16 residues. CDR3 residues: CASSPLSGAMNTEAFF. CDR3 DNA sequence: TGCGCCAGCAGCCCTCTCTCAGGGGCCATGAACACTGAAGCTTTCTTT.

The CDR3 DNA reads TGTGCCAGCAGCTTAGCGCTTACCACACCCTTCAATGAGCAGTTCTTC. Translating gives CASSLALTTPFNEQFF. The chain recombines TRBV11-2 with TRBJ2-1, with D uncertain. CDR1 and CDR2 from the germline V gene are SGHAT and FQNNGV. V lost 1 base to trimming and J lost 6 bases, with 16 bases between them. CDR3 length: 16 residues.

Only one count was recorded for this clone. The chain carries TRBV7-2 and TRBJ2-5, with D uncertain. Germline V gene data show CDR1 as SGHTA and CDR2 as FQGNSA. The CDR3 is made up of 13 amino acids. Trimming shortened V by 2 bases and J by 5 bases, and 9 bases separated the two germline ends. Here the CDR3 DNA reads TGTGCCAGCAGCTTAAGCTTTTTGGAGACCCAGTACTTC. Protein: CASSLSFLETQYF.

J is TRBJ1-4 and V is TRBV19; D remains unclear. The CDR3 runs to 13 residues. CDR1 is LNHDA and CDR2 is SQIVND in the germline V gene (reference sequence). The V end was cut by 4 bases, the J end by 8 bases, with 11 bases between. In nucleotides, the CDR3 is TGTGCCAGTAGTAGCCTAGAAGGCGAAAAACTGTTTTTT. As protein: CASSSLEGEKLFF.

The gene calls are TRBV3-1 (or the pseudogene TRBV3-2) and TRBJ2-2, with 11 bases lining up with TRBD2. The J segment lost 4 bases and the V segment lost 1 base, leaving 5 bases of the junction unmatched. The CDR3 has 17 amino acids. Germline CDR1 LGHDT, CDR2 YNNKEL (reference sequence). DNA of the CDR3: TGTGCCAGCAGCCAAGTTAGCGGGGGGGCTAGCACCGGGGAGCTGTTTTTT. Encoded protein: CASSQVSGGASTGELFF.